Below are 28 T cell receptor beta chains sequenced from a single sample in a study of T cells in Graves' hyperthyroidism and ophthalmopathy. The source material, RNA transcripts, was used to amplify TCR beta CDR3 regions. Initially, a first-round RT-PCR of the TCR CDR3 employed the HTBI primer set. TCRdb reprocessed the multiplex PCR reads with MiXCR, giving one entry per CDR3 protein. The sample holds a few hundred thousand distinct CDR3 sequences, roughly 25% seen once. Sequenced material: blood. All receptors come from a man aged 45 to 65 with Graves' hyperthyroidism.

The rearrangement links TRBV9 to TRBJ2-3; 12 positions agree with TRBD1. Germline CDR1 is SGDLS and CDR2 is YYNGEE. J was trimmed by 6 bases and V by 3 bases; bases with no gene match: 5. This CDR3 region has 15 residues. CDR3 coding DNA: TGTGCCAGCAGCGCCCGGGACAGGGGGCATGATACGCAGTATTTT. Translated: CASSARDRGHDTQYF.

The chain employs TRBV28 and TRBJ2-5; 8 nucleotides align to TRBD1. CDR1 MDHEN and CDR2 SYDVKM come from the germline V gene. J lost 2 bases, V lost 9 bases, and 11 bases had no gene match. The CDR3 spans 15 residues. Written as DNA, the CDR3 is TGTGCCAGAAGCACGGACAGGGAAATTCAAGAGACCCAGTACTTC. Amino acid sequence: CARSTDREIQETQYF.

This clonotype has at least ten counts. V and J are TRBV2 and TRBJ1-2; the match to TRBD1 covers 12 bases. CDR1 is SNHLY, CDR2 FYNNEI, per germline. The CDR3 sequence is 15 residues long. The V gene end was trimmed by 2 bases and the J gene end by 4 bases; junction bases not matched to a gene: 2. The CDR3: CASSEQGQGAYGYTF. DNA of the CDR3: TGTGCCAGCAGTGAACAGGGACAGGGGGCCTATGGCTACACCTTC.

This clonotype came up many times. The chain carries TRBV20-1 and TRBJ2-7; D not resolved. V was clipped by 0 bases and J by 5 bases, with 11 bases between them. The CDR3 contains 13 residues. Per the germline V gene, CDR1 is DFQATT and CDR2 is SNEGSKA (reference sequence). CDR3 bases: TGCAGTGCTAGAGATCTACGGCTAGACGAGCAGTACTTC. This sequence encodes CSARDLRLDEQYF.

This clonotype appeared many times. The chain uses TRBV2 and TRBJ1-2; 7 bases agree with TRBD1. Germline V lookup: CDR1 SNHLY, CDR2 FYNNEI. The trim removed 5 bases at V and 8 bases at J, leaving 8 bases unmatched. The CDR3 has 13 residues. Here the CDR3 reads CASSPDRTGGYTF. The DNA for the CDR3 is TGTGCCAGCAGTCCGGACAGGACCGGGGGCTACACCTTC.

V and J are TRBV12-5 and TRBJ2-7, with 12 nucleotides matching TRBD2. Trimming at V came to 5 bases and at J to 3 bases, leaving 11 bases not matched to a gene. The germline V gene encodes CDR1 LGHNT and CDR2 FRNRAP. The CDR3 spans 17 residues. DNA of the CDR3: TGTGCTAGTGGTCCCCCGACCGGGACTAGCGGGTTCTACGAGCAGTACTTC. It codes for CASGPPTGTSGFYEQYF.

This clonotype came up many times. The chain's CDR3 is CASRRTSGSAVDTQYF. In DNA form, the CDR3 reads TGTGCCAGCAGGAGGACTAGCGGGAGTGCAGTAGATACGCAGTATTTT. The chain couples TRBV12-3 or TRBV12-4 to TRBJ2-3, with 13 bases aligning to TRBD2. The trim removed 6 bases at V and 5 bases at J, leaving 8 bases unmatched. The CDR3 sequence is 16 residues long.

This clonotype was detected only a few times. V gene TRBV29-1 combines with J gene TRBJ2-7; D assignment may be TRBD1 or TRBD2 (5 bases each). CDR3 length equals 14 residues. Trimming cost V 1 base and J 1 base, with 11 bases left between them. Germline CDR1 and CDR2: SQVTM and ANQGSEA. CDR3 region: CSVEVGGGSYEQYF. The CDR3, as DNA: TGCAGCGTTGAAGTCGGTGGGGGATCCTACGAGCAGTACTTC.

The chain combines TRBV20-1 with TRBJ2-3; a possible D gene is TRBD2 (6 bases). The CDR3 sequence is 15 residues long. Germline CDR1 DFQATT, CDR2 SNEGSKA (reference sequence). V was trimmed by 5 bases and J by 0 bases, leaving 15 bases between them. The CDR3 DNA follows: TGCAGTGCTGAACGGCGGGACTCTAGCACAGATACGCAGTATTTT. Its protein is CSAERRDSSTDTQYF.

V usage is TRBV5-1 and J usage is TRBJ2-2, with TRBD2 matching over 8 bases. The trim removed 5 bases at V and 4 bases at J, leaving 10 bases unmatched. The CDR3 has 16 amino acids. Germline lookup yields CDR1 SGHRS and CDR2 YFSETQ. CDR3: CASRSPGLGATGELFF. The CDR3 DNA reads TGCGCCAGCAGATCCCCGGGACTAGGGGCCACCGGGGAGCTGTTTTTT.

This clonotype was picked up a small number of times. The CDR3 sequence is CASSQDIAGFVTQYF. DNA for the CDR3: TGTGCCAGCAGCCAAGACATAGCGGGTTTTGTGACCCAGTACTTC. This chain joins TRBV3-1 and TRBJ2-5; TRBD2 agrees at 7 bases. Trimming at V came to 0 bases and at J to 7 bases, leaving 8 bases not matched to a gene. Germline V CDR1 and CDR2: LGHDT, YNNKEL (reference sequence). The CDR3 contains 15 residues.

In its sample, this clonotype was seen a few times. The chain uses TRBV20-1 and TRBJ1-5; D is unresolved. The V gene's germline CDR1 is DFQATT and CDR2 SNEGSKA (reference sequence). Deletions cut 6 bases from V and 6 bases from J, with 18 bases between. The CDR3 is made up of 14 amino acids. Here the CDR3 DNA reads TGCAGTGCCCTCAGTTTGAAAGGGAGTCAGCCCCAGCATTTT. Residues: CSALSLKGSQPQHF.

This sequence joins TRBV11-2 and TRBJ1-1; 7 nucleotides agree with TRBD1. J gave up 1 base and V 5 bases, and 7 bases lay outside the gene matches. CDR1 is SGHAT and CDR2 is FQNNGV in the germline V gene. The CDR3 runs 15 residues. The chain's CDR3 is CASSARQGGNTEAFF. CDR3 DNA: TGTGCCAGCAGCGCCCGACAGGGCGGGAACACTGAAGCTTTCTTT.

This chain links TRBV7-2 with TRBJ1-1; 8 bases match TRBD1. Germline assignment: CDR1 SGHTA and CDR2 FQGNSA. J lost 4 bases, V lost 6 bases, and 4 bases had no gene match. The CDR3 consists of 13 residues. The CDR3 region is CASRGRGPTEAFF. The DNA for the CDR3 is TGTGCCAGCAGGGGCAGGGGGCCCACTGAAGCTTTCTTT.

This clonotype has more than one count but fewer than ten. V usage is TRBV12-3 or TRBV12-4 and J usage is TRBJ2-3, with 9 bases lining up with TRBD2. The J segment lost 3 bases and the V segment lost 7 bases, leaving 8 bases of the junction unmatched. The CDR3 totals 15 residues. CDR3 sequence (DNA): TGTGCCAGCACCCTGGGGCTAGCGGGGACAGATACGCAGTATTTT. Translated: CASTLGLAGTDTQYF.

J is TRBJ2-1 and V is TRBV18; D unresolved. The CDR3 spans 16 residues. Germline CDR1 and CDR2: KGHSH and LQKENI. Trimming pared 2 bases from V and 0 bases from J, leaving 11 bases between. CDR3 protein: CASSPNRAISYNEQFF. The CDR3 coding sequence is TGTGCCAGCTCACCAAACCGGGCGATCTCCTACAATGAGCAGTTCTTC.

Concerning this clonotype: No conserved phenylalanine or tryptophan ends this CDR3, so it is likely a read error. This chain joins TRBV7-9 and TRBJ2-1; 7 nucleotides agree with TRBD2. Germline assignment: CDR1 SEHNR and CDR2 FQNEAQ (reference sequence). The CDR3 loop spans 14 amino acids. After removal of 2 bases from V and 6 bases from J, the junction contained 4 bases not matched to a gene. CDR3 DNA sequence: TGTGCCAGCAGCTTAAGCGGGAAGGGCAATGAGCAGTTCCTC. Amino acid sequence: CASSLSGKGNEQFL.

This clonotype was found a few times. The genes are TRBV11-3 and TRBJ1-1; D is unclear. CDR1 and CDR2 (germline): SGHNT, YENEEA. Trimming took off 6 bases at V and 12 bases at J, with 17 bases between the two ends. This CDR3 has 12 residues. The CDR3: CASSTEGVEPFF. CDR3 coding DNA: TGTGCCAGCAGTACGGAAGGAGTGGAACCTTTCTTT.

This clonotype occurred a few times. This chain joins TRBV20-1 and TRBJ2-7; D may be TRBD2 (7 bases). Germline V CDR1 and CDR2: DFQATT, SNEGSKA (reference sequence). Trimming took 6 bases from V and 1 from J, leaving 16 bases between them. CDR3 size: 14 residues. CDR3: CSATPGGLSYEQYF. CDR3 DNA: TGCAGTGCCACCCCGGGGGGCCTATCCTACGAGCAGTACTTC.

This clonotype was detected a few times. The rearrangement uses TRBV27 and TRBJ2-1; the match to TRBD2 covers 12 bases. The V gene end was trimmed by 5 bases and the J gene end by 9 bases; junction bases not matched to a gene: 5. The CDR3 extends over 14 amino acids. Germline V gene sequence: CDR1 MNHEY, CDR2 SMNVEV (reference sequence). The CDR3 DNA reads TGTGCCAGCAGTCTAGCGGGAGGGCTTGGTGAGCAGTTCTTC. It translates to CASSLAGGLGEQFF.

This clonotype was seen more than once but under ten times. V and J are TRBV7-9 and TRBJ2-7, with D possibly being TRBD1 (5 bases). The germline V gene encodes CDR1 SEHNR and CDR2 FQNEAQ (reference sequence). The CDR3 contains 14 residues. Trimming stripped 3 bases from V and 2 bases from J, with 11 bases between. The CDR3 DNA sequence: TGTGCCAGCAGCTTCAAGGGGCCCACCTACGAGCAGTACTTC. It yields the protein CASSFKGPTYEQYF.

With respect to this clonotype: A much bigger clone sits one base away, suggesting this may be a read error. The chain recombines TRBV28 with TRBJ2-7; D unresolved. CDR1 is MDHEN, CDR2 SYDVKM, per germline. The CDR3 has 13 residues. Here the CDR3 reads CTSSFTATYEQYF. The CDR3 nucleotides read TGTACCAGCAGTTTTACTGCGACCTACGAGCAGTACTTC.

The J gene is TRBJ2-3, the V gene TRBV4-2; TRBD2 agrees at 10 bases. The germline gives CDR1 LGHNA, CDR2 YNFKEQ. Germline trimming cut 0 bases from V and 6 bases from J; bases unmatched to any gene: 6. The CDR3 has 16 amino acids. The DNA for the CDR3 is TGTGCCAGCAGCCAAGAGCTAGCGGGAGTATCTGATACGCAGTATTTT. This translates into CASSQELAGVSDTQYF.

The sample holds many counts of this clonotype. This CDR3 is CASSRGTNSPNEQFF. The CDR3 nucleotides are TGTGCCAGCAGCCGAGGGACTAATAGCCCCAATGAGCAGTTCTTC. The rearrangement joins TRBV3-1 to TRBJ2-1, with 7 bases aligning to TRBD2. The CDR3 length is 15 residues. J lost 6 bases, V lost 4 bases, and 9 bases had no gene match. Germline V gene lookup returns CDR1 LGHDT and CDR2 YNNKEL (reference sequence).

In its sample, this clonotype was seen a few times. The chain uses TRBV11-2 and TRBJ2-7, with TRBD2 matching over 11 bases. Germline V gene lookup returns CDR1 SGHAT and CDR2 FQNNGV. J lost 5 bases, V lost 5 bases, and 8 bases had no gene match. CDR3 length: 15 amino acids. This CDR3 is CASSKISGRVDEQYF. The CDR3 nucleotides are TGTGCCAGCAGCAAGATTAGCGGGAGGGTCGACGAGCAGTACTTC.

As for this clonotype: Since a much larger clone is just one base distant, this may be a read error. V and J are TRBV11-2 and TRBJ2-7, with 11 bases fitting TRBD2. The V gene's germline CDR1 is SGHAT and CDR2 FQNNGV. There are 14 residues in the CDR3. CDR3 region: CASGLTSGSGEQYF. In nucleotides, the CDR3 is TGTGCCAGCGGCTTAACTAGCGGGAGTGGAGAGCAGTACTTC. Variable domain in full (rest from reference TRBV11-2 and TRBJ2-7): EAGVAQSPRYKIIEKRQSVAFWCNPISGHATLYWYQQILGQGPKLLIQFQNNGVVDDSQLPKDRFSAERLKGVDSTLKIQPAKLEDSAVYLCASGLTSGSGEQYFGPGTRLTVT.

This clonotype was seen at least ten times. This rearrangement joins TRBV27 to TRBJ2-3; D is unresolved. CDR1 and CDR2 (germline): MNHEY, SMNVEV (reference sequence). V was pared by 5 bases and J by 7 bases, with 19 bases between. The CDR3 loop spans 15 amino acids. The CDR3 here is CASSPPPWTSYTQYF. The CDR3 nucleotides read TGTGCCAGCAGTCCCCCCCCATGGACGTCTTATACGCAGTATTTT.

The V and J genes are TRBV6-1 and TRBJ1-2, with TRBD1 identical over 10 bases. CDR3 length: 15 residues. Germline V gene sequence: CDR1 MNHNS, CDR2 SASEGT. Losses at the gene ends were 6 bases for V and 8 bases for J; bases not matched to a gene: 12. CDR3 loop: CASSLVGTGAEGYTF. The CDR3 DNA is TGTGCCAGCAGCCTGGTAGGGACAGGGGCTGAGGGCTACACCTTC.